Below are 15 T cell receptor beta chains sequenced from a single sample in a study of Graves' ophthalmopathy and Graves' hyperthyroidism. RNA transcripts were the source from which TCR beta CDR3 regions were amplified. The authors performed first-round RT-PCR with HTBI primers and then a second-round multiplex PCR. Each CDR3 protein gets one entry after TCRdb re-called the multiplex PCR reads with MiXCR. There are about 240,000 distinct CDR3 sequences in the sample; 45% to 55% occur only once, and more than 45% lies in the top ten. The specimen was peripheral blood. Receptors originate from an adult man with Graves' ophthalmopathy.

This chain links TRBV4-1 with TRBJ2-7; possibly TRBD2 for D (6 bases). The CDR3 length is 13 residues. The V and J ends lost 3 bases and 4 bases respectively, with 10 bases between them. CDR1 MGHRA and CDR2 YSYEKL come from the germline V gene. The CDR3 sequence is CASSQGREYEQYF. For the CDR3, the DNA is TGCGCCAGCAGCCAGGGACGGGAGTACGAGCAGTACTTC.

The chain employs TRBV7-8 and TRBJ2-5; no clear D. Germline loops: CDR1 SGHVS, CDR2 FQNEAQ. Deletions cut 4 bases from V and 6 bases from J, with 12 bases between. The CDR3 spans 13 residues. This chain's CDR3 is CASSWGTLKTQYF. The CDR3 DNA reads TGTGCCAGCAGCTGGGGAACCCTGAAGACCCAGTACTTC.

This clonotype has just one count. A much more abundant neighbour one base away suggests this may be a read error. The chain couples TRBV10-3 to TRBJ2-5, with D unresolved. V was cut by 6 bases and J by 5 bases, with 7 bases left in between. The CDR3 contains 11 residues. Germline V gene sequence: CDR1 ENHRY, CDR2 SYGVKD. The CDR3 reads CAISPEETQYF. In nucleotides, the CDR3 is TGTGCCATCAGCCCCGAGGAGACCCAGTACTTC.

The gene calls are TRBV19 and TRBJ1-2, with 11 bases identical to TRBD1. V lost 5 bases, J lost 3 bases, and 11 bases stayed unmatched. Looked up from germline, CDR1 is LNHDA and CDR2 is SQIVND (reference sequence). The CDR3 has 17 residues. CDR3 coding DNA: TGTGCCAGTAGTCCTGGGGGACAGGGGGACAGATACTATGGCTACACCTTC. Translating gives CASSPGGQGDRYYGYTF. The entire variable domain, with the rest obtained from reference TRBV19 and TRBJ1-2, is as follows: DGGITQSPKYLFRKEGQNVTLSCEQNLNHDAMYWYRQDPGQGLRLIYYSQIVNDFQKGDIAEGYSVSREKKESFPLTVTSAQKNPTAFYLCASSPGGQGDRYYGYTFGSGTRLTVV.

The chain combines TRBV20-1 with TRBJ2-5; D gene unclear. The CDR3 totals 13 residues. Germline lookup yields CDR1 DFQATT and CDR2 SNEGSKA (reference sequence). Trimming stripped 3 bases from V and 4 bases from J, with 12 bases between. The DNA of the CDR3 is TGCAGTGCTAGTCCCATGTTGGGAGAGACCCAGTACTTC. Translation gives CSASPMLGETQYF.

The genes are TRBV2 and TRBJ2-5, with TRBD2 matching 8 bases. V trimming: 1 base; J trimming: 4 bases; junction bases outside the gene matches: 5. CDR3 length: 15 residues. Germline V gene sequence: CDR1 SNHLY, CDR2 FYNNEI. CDR3 in amino acids: CASSEGAGGGETQYF. CDR3 sequence (DNA): TGTGCCAGCAGTGAAGGGGCGGGAGGAGGAGAGACCCAGTACTTC. Full variable domain (rest looked up from reference TRBV2 and TRBJ2-5): EPEVTQTPSHQVTQMGQEVILRCVPISNHLYFYWYRQILGQKVEFLVSFYNNEISEKSEIFDDQFSVERPDGSNFTLKIRSTKLEDSAMYFCASSEGAGGGETQYFGPGTRLLVL.

This clonotype was observed a single time. The gene calls are TRBV28 and TRBJ1-5, with D uncertain. CDR3 length equals 14 residues. CDR1 and CDR2 (germline): MDHEN, SYDVKM. The V gene lost 6 bases and the J gene lost 4 bases, with 13 bases spanning the gap. CDR3 sequence: CASRPAAGNQPQHF. CDR3 DNA: TGTGCCAGCAGGCCAGCGGCCGGAAATCAGCCCCAGCATTTT.

The chain joins TRBV29-1 to TRBJ1-5, with D tentatively TRBD1 (6 bases). The CDR3 covers 19 residues. Germline CDR1 reads SQVTM; CDR2 reads ANQGSEA. V was pared by 6 bases and J by 1 base, with 28 bases between. CDR3 in DNA: TGCAGCGTCGTACCCCTGACAGGAGAACTTAGTATCAGCAATCAGCCCCAGCATTTT. It encodes CSVVPLTGELSISNQPQHF.

Regarding this clonotype: A junction boundary mismatches the germline segment, possibly from a read error. The rearrangement uses TRBV5-5 and TRBJ1-6; unclear D gene. The CDR3 extends over 17 amino acids. Germline V gives CDR1 SGHKS, CDR2 YYEKEE (reference sequence). The CDR3 sequence is CASSLEVNRRLNSPLHF. For the CDR3, the DNA is TGCGCCAGCAGCTTGGAAGTAAACAGACGCCTTAATTCACCCCTCCACTTT.

The J gene is TRBJ2-5, the V gene TRBV24-1, with TRBD1 identical over 9 bases. This CDR3 has 16 residues. Germline loops: CDR1 KGHDR, CDR2 SFDVKD. V gave up 4 bases and J gave up 5 bases; unmatched junction bases: 10. CDR3: CATSDGATGGWETQYF. The CDR3 nucleotides read TGTGCCACCAGTGACGGAGCCACAGGGGGCTGGGAGACCCAGTACTTC.

V gene TRBV15 combines with J gene TRBJ2-7; the match to TRBD1 covers 7 bases. CDR3 size: 14 residues. CDR1 and CDR2 from the germline V gene are LNHNV and YYDKDF (reference sequence). V was clipped by 8 bases and J by 4 bases; unmatched bases: 11. The CDR3 protein is CATEPGQTSYEQYF. Here the CDR3 DNA reads TGTGCCACCGAACCGGGACAGACCTCTTACGAGCAGTACTTC.

As DNA, the CDR3 is TGTGCCAGCAGTTCCTCACTAGCGGGGGCAGAGACCCAGTACTTC. It specifies CASSSSLAGAETQYF. The chain joins TRBV12-3 or TRBV12-4 to TRBJ2-5; TRBD2 aligns across 11 bases. Unmatched junction bases numbered 5, after V lost 4 bases and J lost 4 bases. The CDR3 is made up of 15 amino acids.

The chain joins TRBV7-9 to TRBJ2-7; D might be TRBD2 (5 bases). Trimming removed 7 bases at V and 6 bases at J, with 16 bases between. The CDR3 has 13 amino acids. Germline lookup yields CDR1 SEHNR and CDR2 FQNEAQ (reference sequence). The CDR3 coding sequence is TGTGCCAGCATAACCCCGGGGAGTAGCGAGCAGTACTTC. Translating it yields CASITPGSSEQYF.

This chain connects TRBV5-1 to TRBJ2-5; TRBD2 aligns across 9 bases. CDR1 and CDR2 from the germline V gene are SGHRS and YFSETQ. V shed 0 bases, J shed 3 bases, and the junction held 3 bases outside the gene matches. This CDR3 is built from 15 residues. CDR3 DNA: TGCGCCAGCAGCTTGGCGTGGACTAGCGAAGAGACCCAGTACTTC. This translates into CASSLAWTSEETQYF.

This chain links TRBV30 with TRBJ1-1; a weak D match, TRBD1 (5 bases). The V gene's germline CDR1 is GTSNPN and CDR2 SVGIG (reference sequence). V was pared by 2 bases and J by 11 bases, with 18 bases between. The CDR3 consists of 13 residues. The CDR3 loop is CAWSSTQGLWAFF. The DNA of the CDR3 is TGTGCCTGGAGTTCGACTCAGGGACTGTGGGCTTTCTTT.